This T cell receptor (beta chain) was captured by sequencing in a study of Graves' ophthalmopathy and Graves' hyperthyroidism. Study as a whole: Ophthalmopathy absent within 18 months of follow-up marked hyperthyroidism as stable.

General observations from the study: The model's ophthalmopathy progression predictions had roughly 71% sensitivity and 72.22% specificity.

Other autoimmune disease, uncontrolled infection, pregnancy and lactation led to exclusion. On this clonotype itself: The antigen is undetermined.

CDR3 regions of TCR beta were amplified from RNA transcripts. The library came from an HTBI-primed first-round RT-PCR and a second-round multiplex PCR. TCRdb re-derived calls from the multiplex PCR reads in MiXCR, one entry per CDR3 protein. The sample has 900,000 to 1,200,000 distinct CDR3 sequences; 35% to 45% are singletons. This clonotype was sampled from an adult man with Graves' hyperthyroidism. Sequencing was performed on peripheral blood or thyroid tissue (not recorded which).

DNA of the CDR3: TGTGCCAGCAGCTTGAGGGGGGGATGGGACTTAATACAAGAGACCCAGTACTTC. Its protein product is CASSLRGGWDLIQETQYF. The chain employs TRBV5-6 and TRBJ2-5, with a weak D call TRBD2 (7 bases). Trimming took 1 base from V and 2 from J, leaving 21 bases between them. Germline V gives CDR1 SGHDT, CDR2 YYEEEE. The CDR3 is 18 residues long.